Listed here are 4 T cell receptor beta chains from one sample, sequenced in a study of blood T cell repertoires in COVID-19. Generated by immunoSEQ multiplex PCR, the TCRdb table keeps only in-frame clones and is missing some. The repertoire holds hundreds of thousands of clones, with about 90% as singletons. Source material: PBMCs or T cells enriched from blood (not recorded which). These receptors all stem from a woman aged 18-30 years who had recovered from COVID-19.

The chain carries TRBV12-3 or TRBV12-4 and TRBJ1-5; D is undetermined. This CDR3 is built from 13 residues. V lost 6 bases and J lost 3, with 9 bases in between. The CDR3 here is CASSSPPNQPQHF. The DNA of the CDR3 is TGTGCCAGCAGCTCCCCTCCCAATCAGCCCCAGCATTTT.

The rearrangement uses TRBV7-2 and TRBJ1-2, with no clear D. V was trimmed by 5 bases and J by 4 bases, leaving 11 bases between them. CDR3 length: 13 amino acids. The germline V gene has CDR1 SGHTA and CDR2 FQGNSA. CDR3 in DNA: TGTGCCAGCAGCCCTCAACAGAGCTATGGCTACACCTTC. Translation gives CASSPQQSYGYTF.

This sequence joins TRBV5-1 and TRBJ1-2; 10 bases agree with TRBD1. The CDR3 totals 17 residues. CDR1 SGHRS and CDR2 YFSETQ come from the germline V gene. V lost 4 bases to trimming and J lost 3 bases; unmatched junction nucleotides: 12. This CDR3 is CASSLPAQGQGYYGYTF. CDR3 DNA: TGCGCCAGCAGCCTCCCAGCCCAGGGACAGGGGTACTATGGCTACACCTTC.

This chain uses TRBV7-2 with TRBJ2-3; 8 nucleotides agree with TRBD2. V shed 0 bases and J 6 bases; nucleotides not matched to a gene: 8. Germline lookup yields CDR1 SGHTA and CDR2 FQGNSA. This CDR3 comprises 16 residues. In DNA, the CDR3 is TGTGCCAGCAGCTTAGCTGGTCGGGGGGGGAGGGATACGCAGTATTTT. Its protein is CASSLAGRGGRDTQYF.